This T cell receptor (beta chain) appears in the sequencing data of a study of sequential checkpoint blockade in melanoma (dated by TCRdb to the late 2010s). The study in broad terms: In a 1:1 randomization, patients received either first-line nivolumab then ipilimumab (arm A) or ipilimumab then nivolumab (arm B). Maintenance nivolumab came after each of the two trial sequences.

The immunoSEQ Assay was used to immunosequence TCRbeta CDR3 regions from genomic DNA. Before high-throughput sequencing, the genomic DNA was amplified using bias-controlled multiplex PCR. The published analysis was carried out like this. To quantify the absolute abundance of each unique TCRbeta CDR3 region, the sequences were collapsed and filtered. Clonality was defined as 1 minus Pielou's evenness and was calculated using productive rearrangements only. A previously published method was used to identify clones with significantly greater frequencies in on-treatment samples than in baseline samples. Here the immuneACCESS table is served through TCRdb, limited to in-frame sequences with V and J called. Missing clones are a known gap in these copies; in checked studies unresolved V genes cover under half, and the rest lacks a known reason. V and J calls and clone size follow that table, whereas D and trimming were derived from the DNA. The sample table lists under 20,000 clones, roughly 80% of them with a count of one. The ten top clones hold about 12% of the sample.

Overall study outcomes, separate from this receptor: Larger, independent patient cohorts are needed to validate the response-prediction model that combines TCR metrics and mutation burden.

About this clone itself: Its antigen target is currently unknown. Base qualities are not at hand, and no much larger clone is one base apart.

In the paper's terms, the treatment or condition label means: randomized to nivolumab then ipilimumab (arm A) or the reverse (arm B). Prior DNA-damaging chemotherapy had not been received by any trial patient. Live CD3+CD8+ cells negative for CD19 and CD56 were sorted from thawed PBMCs on a FACS Aria II flow cytometer. Samples were obtained from patients with melanoma enrolled in CheckMate 064, a randomized, open-label phase II trial of sequential checkpoint blockade. Peripheral blood mononuclear cells were collected by leukapheresis, purified using Ficoll-Paque, and frozen in human serum containing approximately 9.6% DMSO. Right after sorting, the blood CD3+CD8+ cells were verified to be >95% pure, and DNA extraction followed. This clonotype was obtained from a human donor with melanoma. Here the sequenced sample was CD8+ T cells sorted from blood (inferred from file names), taken from a patient given nivolumab and ipilimumab in sequence.

The DNA sequence is given as TGTGCCAGCAGCTTGGGGAGGGCGGAAATCACTGAAGCTTTCTTT. Its protein is CASSLGRAEITEAFF. This receptor chain uses TRBV7-6 and TRBJ1-1; the D gene assignment is ambiguous. The V and J ends are trimmed by 3 bases and 4 bases, leaving 15 bases between them. The CDR3 has 15 amino acids, counting the end cysteine and phenylalanine. Just CDR3 DNA is preserved here, 45 bases in frame from base 1. Based on the germline V gene, the CDR1 and CDR2 sequences are SGHVS and FNYEAQ. The CDR3, completed at both ends by the reference TRBV7-6 and TRBJ1-1 genes, gives the full variable domain GAGVSQSPRYKVTKRGQDVALRCDPISGHVSLYWYRQALGQGPEFLTYFNYEAQQDKSGLPNDRFSAERPEGSISTLTIQRTEQRDSAMYRCASSLGRAEITEAFFGQGTRLTVV.